This TCR beta chain was recorded in a study of shared clonotypes between healthy human individuals. About this clone itself: Antigen: not known.

Trimming removed 0 bases from V and 11 bases from J, with 20 bases in between. CDR1 and CDR2 (germline): SGHRS, YFSETQ. The CDR3 has 15 residues. This table comes from immunoSEQ multiplex PCR, and its TCRdb copy is limited to in-frame clones, with some not included. The repertoire holds approximately 2.3 million clones, 90% to 95% seen once, with around 0.4% in the top ten. Points from the study as a whole: It was the non-shared clonotypes that had lower generation probabilities than clonotypes shared by all four donors. Rarefaction analysis demonstrated incomplete sorted-subset sequencing notwithstanding large depth.

The study drew all its donors from Caucasian adults living in Nashville, Tennessee. Sequencing was carried out using naive CD4+ T cells from PBMCs. The sample's subset: CD45RA+ positively selected. The chain has TRBV5-1 and TRBJ2-5; a possible D gene is TRBD2 (6 bases). This clonotype was sampled from a man aged 18 to 30 in good health. Some clones in this sample may be carry-over from other donors' samples. CDR3 residues: CASSLDTSKSGEQYF. The DNA for the CDR3 is TGCGCCAGCAGCTTGGACACCTCAAAGTCGGGAGAGCAGTACTTC.